This T cell receptor beta chain was identified in a study of beta chain features in type 1 diabetes. Across the study: Similarity in age, gender and cell yields was seen between patients and healthy donors.

Germline CDR1 is SGHAT and CDR2 is FQDESV (reference sequence). The V end lost 5 bases, the J end lost 7 bases, and 20 bases lay between the germline ends. The CDR3 is made up of 15 amino acids. As concerns this clone: Its antigen remains unknown.

General study findings and limits: These data did not resolve whether HLA type affects TCRB rearrangement. Compared to healthy donors, patients appeared to have naive, central memory and Treg TCRB repertoires that were more alike.

cDNA synthesis used the whole RNA isolate, giving expressed TCRB sequences. Sequencing used immunoSEQ multiplex PCR; TCRdb keeps in-frame clones, though not all of them. The repertoire holds under 950,000 clones, with roughly 15% as singletons. Populations obtained by sorting all exceeded 95% purity. Input material: naive CD4+ T cells from blood. The clonotype comes from a woman aged 18-29 years in good health. This chain connects TRBV11-1 to TRBJ2-5; D could derive from TRBD1 or TRBD2 (5 bases each). The CDR3 here is CASSHGSGGPRTQYF. The DNA of the CDR3 is TGTGCCAGCAGCCATGGAAGTGGGGGACCGCGGACCCAGTACTTC. Complete variable domain (other parts from reference TRBV11-1 and TRBJ2-5): EAEVAQSPRYKITEKSQAVAFWCDPISGHATLYWYRQILGQGPELLVQFQDESVVDDSQLPKDRFSAERLKGVDSTLKIQPAELGDSAMYLCASSHGSGGPRTQYFGPGTRLLVL.